The rows below give T cell receptor beta chains drawn from one sample of a study of OX40 agonist ivuxolimab in advanced cancers. Here immunoSEQ multiplex PCR was the method, and the copy in TCRdb shows in-frame clones only, minus some. The repertoire holds 60,000 or so clones, with approximately 94% as singletons. The sample consisted of CD4+ or CD8+ T cells sorted from blood, taken in a trial of the OX40 agonist ivuxolimab. The receptors come from an adult with an advanced solid tumor such as melanoma, head and neck, liver or kidney cancer. Both conserved end residues are part of each CDR3. Each record gives: V gene, D gene, clone size, J gene, CDR3 DNA, CDR3 protein. D genes are given only for firm matches. Some rows mark clone size as missing; the rest say once, few, many or name a class of expanded clone.

v_gene: TRBV27
d_gene: NA
abundance: NA
j_gene: TRBJ2-7
CDR3nt: TGTGCCAGCAGTTTTTATCCAGGACCCTACGAGCAGTACTTC
CDR3aa: CASSFYPGPYEQYF

v_gene: TRBV13
d_gene: NA
abundance: NA
j_gene: TRBJ2-3
CDR3nt: TGTGCCAGCAGCTTAGCGGGGACCCCAGATACGCAGTATTTT
CDR3aa: CASSLAGTPDTQYF

v_gene: TRBV2
d_gene: NA
abundance: NA
j_gene: TRBJ2-7
CDR3nt: TGTGCCAGCAGTGACCGGGACATCTACGAGCAGTACTTC
CDR3aa: CASSDRDIYEQYF

v_gene: TRBV6-5
d_gene: NA
abundance: NA
j_gene: TRBJ2-1
CDR3nt: TGTGCCAGCAGGGAACAGGTGCGCAAGTTCTTC
CDR3aa: CASREQVRKFF

v_gene: TRBV28
d_gene: TRBD1
abundance: NA
j_gene: TRBJ1-3
CDR3nt: TGTGCCAGCAGTCTCGGACAGGGAGGAAACACCATATATTTT
CDR3aa: CASSLGQGGNTIYF

v_gene: TRBV2
d_gene: NA
abundance: once
j_gene: TRBJ1-1
CDR3nt: TGTGCCACCCTGAAGGGGGTCCTGGGGGGCACTGAAGCTTTCTTT
CDR3aa: CATLKGVLGGTEAFF

v_gene: TRBV7-6
d_gene: NA
abundance: NA
j_gene: TRBJ2-3
CDR3nt: TGTGCCAGCAGCTCTCAAATCACAGATACGCAGTATTTT
CDR3aa: CASSSQITDTQYF

v_gene: TRBV13
d_gene: NA
abundance: NA
j_gene: TRBJ1-2
CDR3nt: TGTGCCAGCAGCACCCCCGACCCCCTCGGCTACACCTTC
CDR3aa: CASSTPDPLGYTF

v_gene: TRBV5-1
d_gene: TRBD1
abundance: NA
j_gene: TRBJ1-2
CDR3nt: TGCGCCAGCAGCTTGGACAGGGGCCTTAACTATGGCTACACCTTC
CDR3aa: CASSLDRGLNYGYTF

v_gene: TRBV7-3
d_gene: TRBD2
abundance: NA
j_gene: TRBJ2-3
CDR3nt: TGTGCCAGCAGCACTAGCGGGGGCACAGATACGCAGTATTTT
CDR3aa: CASSTSGGTDTQYF

v_gene: TRBV27
d_gene: NA
abundance: NA
j_gene: TRBJ2-2
CDR3nt: TGTGCCAGCAGTTTATCGTTTGGGACAACCGGGGAGCTGTTTTTT
CDR3aa: CASSLSFGTTGELFF

v_gene: TRBV7-9
d_gene: NA
abundance: NA
j_gene: TRBJ2-2
CDR3nt: TGTGCCAGCAGCCCTAACACCGGGGAGCTGTTTTTT
CDR3aa: CASSPNTGELFF

v_gene: TRBV15
d_gene: NA
abundance: NA
j_gene: TRBJ2-2
CDR3nt: TGTGCCACCAGTACACGTTTGGGACAACCCGCCGGGGAGCTGTTTTTT
CDR3aa: CATSTRLGQPAGELFF

v_gene: TRBV27
d_gene: TRBD1
abundance: NA
j_gene: TRBJ2-5
CDR3nt: TGTGCCAGCAGTTTACTTTCGACAGGGGGGACCCGAGGGATCCAAGAGACCCAGTACTTC
CDR3aa: CASSLLSTGGTRGIQETQYF

v_gene: TRBV19
d_gene: TRBD2
abundance: NA
j_gene: TRBJ2-7
CDR3nt: TGTGCCAGCCGACCCGGGACTAGCGGGTACGAGCAGTACTTC
CDR3aa: CASRPGTSGYEQYF

v_gene: TRBV28
d_gene: TRBD2
abundance: NA
j_gene: TRBJ2-1
CDR3nt: TGTGCCAGCAACCCGGGACTATCCACATACAATGAGCAGTTCTTC
CDR3aa: CASNPGLSTYNEQFF

v_gene: TRBV6-1
d_gene: TRBD2
abundance: NA
j_gene: TRBJ2-1
CDR3nt: TGTGCCAGCAGTGCCCGACTAGCGGGAGCACCCTACAATGAGCAGTTCTTC
CDR3aa: CASSARLAGAPYNEQFF

v_gene: TRBV7-9
d_gene: NA
abundance: NA
j_gene: TRBJ2-1
CDR3nt: TGTGCCAGCAGCTTGGACAGTAACAATGAGCAGTTCTTC
CDR3aa: CASSLDSNNEQFF

v_gene: TRBV27
d_gene: NA
abundance: NA
j_gene: TRBJ2-1
CDR3nt: TGTGCCAGCAGTTCCCTCAACAATGAGCAGTTCTTC
CDR3aa: CASSSLNNEQFF

v_gene: TRBV27
d_gene: TRBD2
abundance: NA
j_gene: TRBJ2-1
CDR3nt: TGTGCCAGCAGTTTATCGTTGGCGGGAGCACGGAATGAGCAGTTCTTC
CDR3aa: CASSLSLAGARNEQFF

v_gene: TRBV27
d_gene: NA
abundance: NA
j_gene: TRBJ1-2
CDR3nt: TGTGCCAGCAGTACCCGGTACAGACAATCCTATGGCTACACCTTC
CDR3aa: CASSTRYRQSYGYTF

v_gene: TRBV5-1
d_gene: NA
abundance: NA
j_gene: TRBJ2-7
CDR3nt: TGCGCCCCATGGGACTACGAGCAGTACTTC
CDR3aa: CAPWDYEQYF

v_gene: TRBV30
d_gene: NA
abundance: NA
j_gene: TRBJ2-1
CDR3nt: TGTGCCTGGAGTGTACCCGCCTTCAGCTCCTACAATGAGCAGTTCTTC
CDR3aa: CAWSVPAFSSYNEQFF

v_gene: TRBV14
d_gene: TRBD2
abundance: NA
j_gene: TRBJ2-7
CDR3nt: TGTGCCAGCAGCGCAAGGCTAGCGGGAGACTACGAGCAGTACTTC
CDR3aa: CASSARLAGDYEQYF

v_gene: TRBV9
d_gene: NA
abundance: NA
j_gene: TRBJ1-2
CDR3nt: TGTGCCAGCAGCGCTGAGGACGGCTACACCTTC
CDR3aa: CASSAEDGYTF

v_gene: TRBV15
d_gene: TRBD1
abundance: NA
j_gene: TRBJ2-1
CDR3nt: TGTGCCACCAGCAGAGACACAGGGGGCTTTGGAGATGAGCAGTTCTTC
CDR3aa: CATSRDTGGFGDEQFF

v_gene: TRBV7-9
d_gene: NA
abundance: NA
j_gene: TRBJ1-3
CDR3nt: TGTGCCAGCAGCCGCACAGGGATCTCTGGAAACACCATATATTTT
CDR3aa: CASSRTGISGNTIYF

v_gene: TRBV6-4
d_gene: TRBD1
abundance: NA
j_gene: TRBJ1-1
CDR3nt: TGTGCCAGCAGTGACTCGGGGGGGGACAGGAACACTGAAGCTTTCTTT
CDR3aa: CASSDSGGDRNTEAFF

v_gene: TRBV6-5
d_gene: TRBD2
abundance: NA
j_gene: TRBJ2-7
CDR3nt: TGTGCCAGCAGTTACCCTAGCGGGGGCTCCTACGAGCAGTACTTC
CDR3aa: CASSYPSGGSYEQYF

v_gene: TRBV27
d_gene: NA
abundance: once
j_gene: TRBJ2-3
CDR3nt: TGTGCCGGGTCTTCAGATACGCAGTATTTT
CDR3aa: CAGSSDTQYF

v_gene: TRBV2
d_gene: NA
abundance: once
j_gene: TRBJ2-7
CDR3nt: TGTGCCAGCAGGGACTCCTACGAGCAGTACTTC
CDR3aa: CASRDSYEQYF

v_gene: TRBV11-3
d_gene: NA
abundance: NA
j_gene: TRBJ2-7
CDR3nt: TGTGCCAGCAGTCCAGGGCCCACCTACGAGCAGTACTTC
CDR3aa: CASSPGPTYEQYF

v_gene: TRBV27
d_gene: NA
abundance: NA
j_gene: TRBJ2-1
CDR3nt: TGTGCCAGCAGTTTATACTGGTACAATGAGCAGTTCTTC
CDR3aa: CASSLYWYNEQFF

v_gene: TRBV6-6
d_gene: NA
abundance: once
j_gene: TRBJ2-3
CDR3nt: TGTGCCAGCAGCTACGACAGGATGATAACAGATACGCAGTATTTT
CDR3aa: CASSYDRMITDTQYF

v_gene: TRBV9
d_gene: TRBD2
abundance: NA
j_gene: TRBJ2-1
CDR3nt: TGTGCCAGCAGCGGGACTAGCGGGAGTTACAATGAGCAGTTCTTC
CDR3aa: CASSGTSGSYNEQFF

v_gene: TRBV29-1
d_gene: NA
abundance: NA
j_gene: TRBJ2-1
CDR3nt: TGCAGCGTTGAAGACCCTTCGGGGACCTACAATGAGCAGTTCTTC
CDR3aa: CSVEDPSGTYNEQFF

v_gene: TRBV19
d_gene: NA
abundance: NA
j_gene: TRBJ1-4
CDR3nt: TGTGCCAGTAGTATGGGGCCCCGGAATGAAAAACTGTTTTTT
CDR3aa: CASSMGPRNEKLFF

v_gene: TRBV28
d_gene: NA
abundance: NA
j_gene: TRBJ1-3
CDR3nt: TGTGCCAGCTCGCCGACAGCTACTAATCCCTACTCTGGAAACACCATATATTTT
CDR3aa: CASSPTATNPYSGNTIYF

v_gene: TRBV7-3
d_gene: NA
abundance: NA
j_gene: TRBJ2-5
CDR3nt: TGTGCCAGCAGCGCCACCGGGGGTTTGGACCAGTACTTC
CDR3aa: CASSATGGLDQYF

v_gene: TRBV6-1
d_gene: NA
abundance: NA
j_gene: TRBJ1-2
CDR3nt: TGTGCCAGCAGTGATTGGGACATCGTACGGGGGAACTATGGCTACACCTTC
CDR3aa: CASSDWDIVRGNYGYTF

v_gene: TRBV27
d_gene: TRBD2
abundance: NA
j_gene: TRBJ2-1
CDR3nt: TGTGCCAGCAGTCCCCCGGGGGGGCGGGAGACCAATGAGCAGTTCTTC
CDR3aa: CASSPPGGRETNEQFF

v_gene: TRBV4-3
d_gene: NA
abundance: NA
j_gene: TRBJ2-2
CDR3nt: TGCGCCAGCAGCCAAACCTACACCGGGGAGCTGTTTTTT
CDR3aa: CASSQTYTGELFF

v_gene: TRBV4-1
d_gene: TRBD1
abundance: NA
j_gene: TRBJ1-4
CDR3nt: TGCGCCAGCAGCCAAGACCCCGGGACAGCGGATGAAAAACTGTTTTTT
CDR3aa: CASSQDPGTADEKLFF

v_gene: TRBV6-6
d_gene: NA
abundance: NA
j_gene: TRBJ2-2
CDR3nt: TGTGCCAGCAGTTACGGAGGCGAAGCGAACACCGGGGAGCTGTTTTTT
CDR3aa: CASSYGGEANTGELFF

v_gene: TRBV9
d_gene: NA
abundance: NA
j_gene: TRBJ2-5
CDR3nt: TGTGCCAGCAGCGCAGGGGGGAGCTCATTGACGGAGACCCAGTACTTC
CDR3aa: CASSAGGSSLTETQYF

v_gene: TRBV7-9
d_gene: TRBD1
abundance: NA
j_gene: TRBJ2-5
CDR3nt: TGTGCCAGCTATAGAAACACCGGGACAGGGGGAGAGACCCAGTACTTC
CDR3aa: CASYRNTGTGGETQYF

v_gene: TRBV7-2
d_gene: NA
abundance: NA
j_gene: TRBJ1-2
CDR3nt: TGTGCCAGCAGCCAGGATGAGGGCTACAGGGTACCGGGTGGTACCTTC
CDR3aa: CASSQDEGYRVPGGTF

v_gene: TRBV6-1
d_gene: NA
abundance: NA
j_gene: TRBJ2-3
CDR3nt: TGTGCCAGCGAGGAGGATACGCAGTATTTT
CDR3aa: CASEEDTQYF

v_gene: TRBV14
d_gene: NA
abundance: NA
j_gene: TRBJ1-1
CDR3nt: TGTGCCAGCAGCCAGGACCTCCCCGCCGGGACGGACGGGACTGAAGCTTTCTTT
CDR3aa: CASSQDLPAGTDGTEAFF

v_gene: TRBV6-5
d_gene: NA
abundance: NA
j_gene: TRBJ2-1
CDR3nt: TGTGCCAGCAGTTACTCGGTACCTCGGGGGTATGAGCAGTTCTTC
CDR3aa: CASSYSVPRGYEQFF

v_gene: TRBV2
d_gene: TRBD2
abundance: NA
j_gene: TRBJ2-2
CDR3nt: TGTGCCAGCAGCGGCGACAGCTTCCTAGCGGGAGCAATGAACACCGGGGAGCTGTTTTTT
CDR3aa: CASSGDSFLAGAMNTGELFF

v_gene: TRBV11-2
d_gene: NA
abundance: NA
j_gene: TRBJ1-2
CDR3nt: TGTGCCAGCAGTCAGGGGATCGAGGATGGCTACACCTTC
CDR3aa: CASSQGIEDGYTF

v_gene: TRBV13
d_gene: TRBD2
abundance: NA
j_gene: TRBJ2-7
CDR3nt: TGTGCCAGCAGCCTCCGGACTAGAGGCTACGAGCAGTACTTC
CDR3aa: CASSLRTRGYEQYF

v_gene: TRBV6-6
d_gene: TRBD1
abundance: once
j_gene: TRBJ2-7
CDR3nt: TGTGCCAGCAGTTATTCGACGGGACAGGGCTACGAGCAGTACTTC
CDR3aa: CASSYSTGQGYEQYF